The 17 T cell receptor beta chains below were found in one sample sequenced in a study of T-cell memory formation after mild COVID-19. TCRdb passed the 5' RACE reads through MiXCR, listing each CDR3 protein once. Among hundreds of thousands of distinct CDR3 sequences, roughly 17% were seen once, and the ten largest hold less than 10%. What was sequenced was PBMCs or a T cell subset sorted from them (not recorded which). These receptors all come from an adult woman who had mild COVID-19 (a few samples of this study predate the infection). Cell type and time point are not known.

This sequence joins TRBV12-3 or TRBV12-4 and TRBJ2-7; 7 positions agree with TRBD2. V shed 3 bases, J shed 3 bases, and the junction held 5 bases outside the gene matches. The CDR3 consists of 14 residues. The CDR3 is CASSFIGGSYEQYF. Here the CDR3 DNA reads TGTGCCAGCAGTTTTATAGGCGGGAGCTACGAGCAGTACTTC.

This rearrangement joins TRBV7-9 to TRBJ2-7, with 7 bases lining up with TRBD1. Germline assignment: CDR1 SEHNR and CDR2 FQNEAQ (reference sequence). J gave up 0 bases and V 3 bases, and 8 bases lay outside the gene matches. The CDR3 totals 16 residues. CDR3 DNA: TGTGCCAGCAGCTTGTCTCCGGCAGGGGGCTCCTACGAGCAGTACTTC. This translates into CASSLSPAGGSYEQYF.

This clonotype was seen once. The V call is TRBV7-2, the J call TRBJ2-1; 9 bases align to TRBD1. Looked up from germline, CDR1 is SGHTA and CDR2 is FQGNSA. Trimming cost V 6 bases and J 4 bases; bases outside gene matches: 7. The CDR3 runs to 15 residues. The CDR3 loop is CASSNPGTGYNEQFF. CDR3 DNA sequence: TGTGCCAGCAGTAATCCCGGGACAGGGTACAATGAGCAGTTCTTC. The full variable domain, with the rest looked up from reference TRBV7-2 and TRBJ2-1, is GAGVSQSPSNKVTEKGKDVELRCDPISGHTALYWYRQSLGQGLEFLIYFQGNSAPDKSGLPSDRFSAERTGGSVSTLTIQRTQQEDSAVYLCASSNPGTGYNEQFFGPGTRLTVL.

CDR3 protein: CASSVLGVADTQYF. The CDR3 nucleotides read TGTGCCAGCAGCGTACTGGGAGTGGCAGATACGCAGTATTTT. This chain links TRBV9 with TRBJ2-3, with a tentative D call TRBD2 (5 bases). Per the germline V gene, CDR1 is SGDLS and CDR2 is YYNGEE. V dropped 1 base and J dropped 4 bases, with 10 bases sitting between them. The CDR3 extends over 14 amino acids.

The gene calls are TRBV12-3 or TRBV12-4 and TRBJ2-1; TRBD2 aligns across 7 bases. The CDR3 contains 12 residues. The V segment lost 2 bases and the J segment 13 bases; nucleotides outside the gene matches: 5. The DNA of the CDR3 is TGTGCCAGCAGTTTAAGCGCGGGGGACCAGTTCTTC. This gives the protein CASSLSAGDQFF.

In its sample, this clonotype was seen a few times. The chain couples TRBV5-1 to TRBJ1-1; a possible D gene is TRBD1 (5 bases). The length of the CDR3 is 13 residues. V was trimmed by 2 bases and J by 6 bases, leaving 11 bases between them. Germline V gives CDR1 SGHRS, CDR2 YFSETQ. CDR3 sequence: CASSFGGEAEAFF. The DNA for the CDR3 is TGCGCCAGCAGCTTTGGGGGTGAGGCTGAAGCTTTCTTT.

This clonotype appeared a few times. The chain combines TRBV7-2 with TRBJ1-4; tentatively, D is TRBD1 (5 bases). Trimming took off 5 bases at V and 7 bases at J, with 17 bases between the two ends. The CDR3 extends over 15 amino acids. Germline V gene lookup returns CDR1 SGHTA and CDR2 FQGNSA. The CDR3 sequence is CASSPRDGLGEKLFF. The CDR3 region has the DNA TGTGCCAGCAGCCCACGGGACGGCCTGGGTGAAAAACTGTTTTTT.

V gene TRBV15 combines with J gene TRBJ2-3; D is undetermined. The CDR3 extends over 14 amino acids. CDR1 LNHNV and CDR2 YYDKDF come from the germline V gene (reference sequence). Trimming stripped 4 bases from V and 1 base from J, with 9 bases between. CDR3 bases: TGTGCCACCAGCACCCCGCAGGGCACAGATACGCAGTATTTT. Protein product: CATSTPQGTDTQYF.

This clonotype has more than one count but fewer than ten. The genes are TRBV18 and TRBJ2-4; D call uncertain. The CDR3 contains 11 residues. Trimming left V 10 bases short and J 8 bases short, with 12 bases between. Germline CDR1 reads KGHSH; CDR2 reads LQKENI. The CDR3 protein is CATSVVDIQYF. The CDR3 DNA follows: TGTGCCACCTCGGTGGTTGACATTCAGTACTTC.

This clonotype was observed a few times. V gene TRBV5-1 combines with J gene TRBJ2-7, with TRBD1 as a possible D gene (6 bases). The CDR3 is 14 residues long. Germline V lookup: CDR1 SGHRS, CDR2 YFSETQ. Trimming removed 0 bases at V and 4 bases at J, with 11 bases between. The CDR3: CASSLVVGAYEQYF. In nucleotides, the CDR3 is TGCGCCAGCAGCTTGGTAGTGGGGGCTTACGAGCAGTACTTC.

This chain joins TRBV5-4 and TRBJ2-7; 10 nucleotides agree with TRBD2. The CDR3 spans 16 residues. Germline trimming cut 4 bases from V and 4 bases from J; bases unmatched to any gene: 11. Germline loops: CDR1 SGHNT, CDR2 YYREEE (reference sequence). In DNA, the CDR3 is TGTGCCAGCAGCCGTAAGAGGGCTAGCGGGAGTTACGAGCAGTACTTC. Translating gives CASSRKRASGSYEQYF.

The chain employs TRBV6-2 or TRBV6-3 and TRBJ2-5; 10 nucleotides agree with TRBD1. Losses at the gene ends were 2 bases for V and 3 bases for J; bases not matched to a gene: 3. This CDR3 spans 15 amino acids. Germline CDR1 and CDR2: MNHEY and SVGEGT. The CDR3 here is CASSYRGTGEETQYF. DNA for the CDR3: TGTGCCAGCAGTTACCGGGGGACAGGGGAAGAGACCCAGTACTTC.

This clonotype was recorded at least ten times. The chain couples TRBV5-1 to TRBJ2-7; TRBD1 is a possible D gene (6 bases). V was shortened by 4 bases and J by 1 base, with 15 bases between the two germline ends. The germline gives CDR1 SGHRS, CDR2 YFSETQ. The CDR3 consists of 15 residues. CDR3 protein: CASSLGQRLSYEQYF. The DNA of the CDR3 is TGCGCCAGCAGCCTAGGACAGAGACTTTCCTACGAGCAGTACTTC.

This clonotype was seen a few times. This chain connects TRBV30 to TRBJ2-7; 7 positions match TRBD1. The germline V gene encodes CDR1 GTSNPN and CDR2 SVGIG (reference sequence). CDR3 length: 16 amino acids. V lost 1 base, J lost 0 bases, and 9 bases stayed unmatched. DNA for the CDR3: TGTGCCTGGAGTGCTCTTCTGACAGGGAGCTCCTACGAGCAGTACTTC. Its translation is CAWSALLTGSSYEQYF.

This clonotype was counted a few times. This sequence joins TRBV12-5 and TRBJ1-1; D is unclear. The CDR3 extends over 17 amino acids. The V gene lost 0 bases and the J gene lost 6 bases, with 20 bases spanning the gap. Germline lookup yields CDR1 LGHNT and CDR2 FRNRAP. The CDR3 reads CASGLVGTQPGSPEAFF. As DNA, the CDR3 is TGTGCTAGTGGTTTGGTGGGTACCCAGCCTGGTTCCCCTGAAGCTTTCTTT.

This clonotype was recorded at least ten times. The CDR3 protein is CASRVTQGVVTGELFF. The CDR3 DNA reads as TGTGCAAGTCGAGTGACCCAGGGGGTGGTCACCGGGGAGCTGTTTTTT. The chain employs TRBV19 and TRBJ2-2; 7 nucleotides line up with TRBD1. The length of the CDR3 is 16 residues. Germline CDR1 reads LNHDA; CDR2 reads SQIVND (reference sequence).

This clonotype was observed a few times. This chain uses TRBV29-1 with TRBJ2-1; D is perhaps TRBD1 (6 bases). CDR3 length: 14 residues. Germline assignment: CDR1 SQVTM and CDR2 ANQGSEA. V lost 4 bases, J lost 0 bases, and 10 bases lay in between. CDR3 amino acids: CSVAQGFSYNEQFF. CDR3 in DNA: TGCAGCGTTGCCCAGGGGTTCTCCTACAATGAGCAGTTCTTC.